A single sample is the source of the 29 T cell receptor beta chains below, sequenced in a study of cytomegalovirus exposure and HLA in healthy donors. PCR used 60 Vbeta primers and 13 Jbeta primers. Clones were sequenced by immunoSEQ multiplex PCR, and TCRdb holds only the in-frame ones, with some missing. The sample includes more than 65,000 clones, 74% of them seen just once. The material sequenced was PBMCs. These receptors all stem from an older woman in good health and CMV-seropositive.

The CDR3 DNA reads as TGTGCCAGCAGTTGGGCAGGGGTTCGGGAGCAGTACTTC. Translated: CASSWAGVREQYF. The chain couples TRBV2 to TRBJ2-7, with D perhaps matching TRBD1 (6 bases). Trimming took 5 bases from V and 7 from J, leaving 15 bases between them. Germline CDR1 is SNHLY and CDR2 is FYNNEI. This CDR3 comprises 13 residues.

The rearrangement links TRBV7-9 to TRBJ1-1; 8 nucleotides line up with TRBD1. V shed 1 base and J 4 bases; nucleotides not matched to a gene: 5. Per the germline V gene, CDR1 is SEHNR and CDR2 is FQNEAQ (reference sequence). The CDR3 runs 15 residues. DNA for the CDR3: TGTGCCAGCAGCTTAGATCAGGGGGCAGGCACTGAAGCTTTCTTT. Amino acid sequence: CASSLDQGAGTEAFF. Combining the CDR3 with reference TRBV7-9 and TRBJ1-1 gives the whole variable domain DTGVSQNPRHKITKRGQNVTFRCDPISEHNRLYWYRQTLGQGPEFLTYFQNEAQLEKSRLLSDRFSAERPKGSFSTLEIQRTEQGDSAMYLCASSLDQGAGTEAFFGQGTRLTVV.

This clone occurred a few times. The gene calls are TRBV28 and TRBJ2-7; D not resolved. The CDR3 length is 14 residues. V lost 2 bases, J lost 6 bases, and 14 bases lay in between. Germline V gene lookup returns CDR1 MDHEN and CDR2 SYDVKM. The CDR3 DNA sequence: TGTGCCAGCAGTTTAGCCGGATACCGACTCGAGCAGTACTTC. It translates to CASSLAGYRLEQYF.

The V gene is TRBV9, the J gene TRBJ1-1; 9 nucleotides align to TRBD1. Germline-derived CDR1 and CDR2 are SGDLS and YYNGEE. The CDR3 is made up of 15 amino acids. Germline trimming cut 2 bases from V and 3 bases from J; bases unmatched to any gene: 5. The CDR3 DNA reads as TGTGCCAGCAGCGTTTTTACAGGGGGCGACACTGAAGCTTTCTTT. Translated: CASSVFTGGDTEAFF.

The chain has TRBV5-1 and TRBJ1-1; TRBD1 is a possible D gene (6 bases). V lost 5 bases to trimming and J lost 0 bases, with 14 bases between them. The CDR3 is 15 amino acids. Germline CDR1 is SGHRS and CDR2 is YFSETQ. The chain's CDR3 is CASSLGGGMNTEAFF. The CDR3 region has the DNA TGCGCCAGCAGTCTAGGGGGGGGGATGAACACTGAAGCTTTCTTT.

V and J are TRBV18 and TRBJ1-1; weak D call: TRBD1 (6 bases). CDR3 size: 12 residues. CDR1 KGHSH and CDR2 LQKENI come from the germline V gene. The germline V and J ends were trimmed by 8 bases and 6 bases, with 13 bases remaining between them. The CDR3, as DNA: TGTGCCAGCATCGGACAGTCCTCTGAAGCTTTCTTT. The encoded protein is CASIGQSSEAFF.

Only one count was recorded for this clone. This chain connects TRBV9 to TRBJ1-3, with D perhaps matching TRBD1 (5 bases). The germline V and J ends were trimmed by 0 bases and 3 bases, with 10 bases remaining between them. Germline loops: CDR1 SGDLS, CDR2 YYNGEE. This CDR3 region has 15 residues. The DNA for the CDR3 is TGTGCCAGCAGCGTAGAGGGGTCGTTTGGAAACACCATATATTTT. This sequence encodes CASSVEGSFGNTIYF.

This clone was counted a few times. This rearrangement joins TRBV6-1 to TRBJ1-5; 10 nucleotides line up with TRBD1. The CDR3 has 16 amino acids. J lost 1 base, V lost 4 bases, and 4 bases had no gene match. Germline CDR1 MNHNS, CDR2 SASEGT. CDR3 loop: CASSVDRGASNQPQHF. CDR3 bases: TGTGCCAGCAGTGTGGACAGGGGGGCGAGCAATCAGCCCCAGCATTTT.

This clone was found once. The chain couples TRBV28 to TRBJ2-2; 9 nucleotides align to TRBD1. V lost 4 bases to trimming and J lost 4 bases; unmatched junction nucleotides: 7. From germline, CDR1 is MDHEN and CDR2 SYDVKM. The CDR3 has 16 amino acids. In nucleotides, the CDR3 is TGTGCCAGCAGTTCAACAGGGGGCGGTATCACCGGGGAGCTGTTTTTT. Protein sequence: CASSSTGGGITGELFF.

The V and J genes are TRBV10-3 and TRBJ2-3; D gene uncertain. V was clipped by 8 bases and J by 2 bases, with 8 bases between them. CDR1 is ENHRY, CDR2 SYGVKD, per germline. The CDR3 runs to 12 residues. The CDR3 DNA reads TGTGCCATCGGCGACAACACAGATACGCAGTATTTT. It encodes CAIGDNTDTQYF.

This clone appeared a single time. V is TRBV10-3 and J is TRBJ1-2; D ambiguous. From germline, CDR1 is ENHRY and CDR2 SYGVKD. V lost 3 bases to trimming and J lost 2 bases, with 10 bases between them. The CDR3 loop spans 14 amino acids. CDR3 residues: CAISDNRGNYGYTF. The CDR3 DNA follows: TGTGCCATCAGTGACAACCGGGGAAACTATGGCTACACCTTC.

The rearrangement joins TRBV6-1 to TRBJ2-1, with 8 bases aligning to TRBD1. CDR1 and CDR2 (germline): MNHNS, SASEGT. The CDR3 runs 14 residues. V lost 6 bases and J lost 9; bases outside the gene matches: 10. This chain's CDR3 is CASRPGQGGSEQFF. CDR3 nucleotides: TGTGCCAGCAGACCCGGACAGGGTGGCTCTGAGCAGTTCTTC.

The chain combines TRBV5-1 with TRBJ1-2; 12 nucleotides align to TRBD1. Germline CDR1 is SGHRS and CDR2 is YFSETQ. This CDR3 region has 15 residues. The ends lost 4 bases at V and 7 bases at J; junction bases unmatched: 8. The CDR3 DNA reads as TGCGCCAGCAGCATTGGGACAGGGGGCTTTGGTGGCTACACCTTC. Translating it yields CASSIGTGGFGGYTF.

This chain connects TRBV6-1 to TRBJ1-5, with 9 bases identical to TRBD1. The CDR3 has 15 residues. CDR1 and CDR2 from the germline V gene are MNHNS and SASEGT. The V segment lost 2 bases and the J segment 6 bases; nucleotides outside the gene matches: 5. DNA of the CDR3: TGTGCCAGCAGTGAAACAGGGGGCGCGGGTCAGCCCCAGCATTTT. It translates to CASSETGGAGQPQHF.

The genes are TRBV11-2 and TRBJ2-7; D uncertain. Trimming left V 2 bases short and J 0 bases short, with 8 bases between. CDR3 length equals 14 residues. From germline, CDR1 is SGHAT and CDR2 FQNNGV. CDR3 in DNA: TGTGCCAGCAGCTTACTGCCGGGCTCCTACGAGCAGTACTTC. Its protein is CASSLLPGSYEQYF.

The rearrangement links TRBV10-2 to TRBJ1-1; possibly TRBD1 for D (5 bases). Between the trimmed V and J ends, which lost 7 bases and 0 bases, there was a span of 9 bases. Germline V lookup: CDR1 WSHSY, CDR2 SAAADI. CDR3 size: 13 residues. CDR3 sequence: CASKGQLNTEAFF. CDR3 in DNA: TGCGCCAGCAAGGGGCAGCTGAACACTGAAGCTTTCTTT.

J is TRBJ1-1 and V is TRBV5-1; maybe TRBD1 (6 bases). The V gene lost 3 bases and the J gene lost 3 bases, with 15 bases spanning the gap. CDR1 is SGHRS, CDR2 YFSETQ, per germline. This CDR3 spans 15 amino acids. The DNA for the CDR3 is TGCGCCAGCAGCTCCCGGGACCCAGGGGACACTGAAGCTTTCTTT. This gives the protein CASSSRDPGDTEAFF.

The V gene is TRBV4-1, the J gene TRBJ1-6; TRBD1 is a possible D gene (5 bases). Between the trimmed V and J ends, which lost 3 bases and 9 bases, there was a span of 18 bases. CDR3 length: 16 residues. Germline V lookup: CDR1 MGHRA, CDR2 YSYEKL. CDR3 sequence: CASSQGVGLGSSPLHF. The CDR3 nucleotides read TGCGCCAGCAGCCAGGGGGTTGGTCTCGGGAGTTCACCCCTCCACTTT.

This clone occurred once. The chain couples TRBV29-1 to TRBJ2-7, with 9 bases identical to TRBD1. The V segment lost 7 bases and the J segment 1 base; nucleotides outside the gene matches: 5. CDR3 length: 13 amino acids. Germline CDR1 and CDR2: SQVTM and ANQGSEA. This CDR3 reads CSARQGGSYEQYF. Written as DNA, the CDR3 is TGCAGCGCCAGACAGGGGGGATCCTACGAGCAGTACTTC.

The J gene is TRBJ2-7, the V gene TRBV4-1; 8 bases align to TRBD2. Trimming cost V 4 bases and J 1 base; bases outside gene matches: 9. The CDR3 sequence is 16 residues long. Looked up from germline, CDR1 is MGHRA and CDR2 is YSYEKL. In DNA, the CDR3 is TGCGCCAGCAGCCCCCGGAGCGGGAGTCTTTCCTACGAGCAGTACTTC. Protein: CASSPRSGSLSYEQYF.

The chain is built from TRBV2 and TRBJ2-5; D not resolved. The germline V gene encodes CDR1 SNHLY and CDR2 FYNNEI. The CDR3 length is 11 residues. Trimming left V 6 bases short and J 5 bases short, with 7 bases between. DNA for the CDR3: TGTGCCAGCAGCCCTATGGAGACCCAGTACTTC. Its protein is CASSPMETQYF.

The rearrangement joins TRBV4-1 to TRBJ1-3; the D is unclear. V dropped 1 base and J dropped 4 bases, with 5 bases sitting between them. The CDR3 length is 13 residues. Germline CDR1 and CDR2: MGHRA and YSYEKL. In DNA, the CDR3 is TGCGCCAGCAGCCAAGCAGGCGGAAACACCATATATTTT. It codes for CASSQAGGNTIYF.

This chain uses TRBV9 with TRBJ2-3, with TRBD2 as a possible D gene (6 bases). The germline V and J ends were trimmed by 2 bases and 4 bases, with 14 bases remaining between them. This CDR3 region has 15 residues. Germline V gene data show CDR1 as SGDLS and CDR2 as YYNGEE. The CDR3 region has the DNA TGTGCCAGCAGCGTCGTCCCGGGGGTCGCAGATACGCAGTATTTT. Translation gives CASSVVPGVADTQYF.

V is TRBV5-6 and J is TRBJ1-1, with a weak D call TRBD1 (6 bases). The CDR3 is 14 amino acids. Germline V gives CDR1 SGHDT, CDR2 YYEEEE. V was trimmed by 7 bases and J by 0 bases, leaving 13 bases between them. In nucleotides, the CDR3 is TGTGCCAGCTCTTGGGGGCAGGTGAACACTGAAGCTTTCTTT. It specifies CASSWGQVNTEAFF.

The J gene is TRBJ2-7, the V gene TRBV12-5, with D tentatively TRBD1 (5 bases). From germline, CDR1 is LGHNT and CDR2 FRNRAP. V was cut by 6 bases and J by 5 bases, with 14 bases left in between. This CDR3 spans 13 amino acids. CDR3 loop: CASGLYQGHEQYF. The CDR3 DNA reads TGTGCTAGTGGCCTTTACCAGGGCCACGAGCAGTACTTC.

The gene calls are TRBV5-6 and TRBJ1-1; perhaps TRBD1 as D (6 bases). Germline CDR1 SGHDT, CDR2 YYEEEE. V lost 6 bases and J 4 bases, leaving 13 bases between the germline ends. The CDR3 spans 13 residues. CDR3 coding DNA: TGTGCCAGCAACCTACAGGGCTTCACTGAAGCTTTCTTT. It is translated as CASNLQGFTEAFF.

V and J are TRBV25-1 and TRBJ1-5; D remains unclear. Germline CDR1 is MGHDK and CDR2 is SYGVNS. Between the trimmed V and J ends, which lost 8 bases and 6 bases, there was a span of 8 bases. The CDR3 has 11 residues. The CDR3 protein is CASYQAQPQHF. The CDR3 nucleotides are TGTGCCAGCTATCAAGCTCAGCCCCAGCATTTT. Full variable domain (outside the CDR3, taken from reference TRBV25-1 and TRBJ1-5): EADIYQTPRYLVIGTGKKITLECSQTMGHDKMYWYQQDPGMELHLIHYSYGVNSTEKGDLSSESTVSRIRTEHFPLTLESARPSHTSQYLCASYQAQPQHFGDGTRLSIL.

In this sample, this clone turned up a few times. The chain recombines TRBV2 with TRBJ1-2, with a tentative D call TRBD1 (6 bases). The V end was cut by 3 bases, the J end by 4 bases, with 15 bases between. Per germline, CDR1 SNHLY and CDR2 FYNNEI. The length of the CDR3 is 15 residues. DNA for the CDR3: TGTGCCAGCAGTGATGGGGGGGCTCTGGGCTATGGCTACACCTTC. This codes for CASSDGGALGYGYTF.

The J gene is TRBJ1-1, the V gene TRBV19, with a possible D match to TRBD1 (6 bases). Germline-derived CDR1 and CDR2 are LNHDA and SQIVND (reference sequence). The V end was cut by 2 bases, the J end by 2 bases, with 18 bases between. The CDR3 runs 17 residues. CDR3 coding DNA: TGTGCCAGTAGTATATTGCGGGGGGGCGGTCGAAACACTGAAGCTTTCTTT. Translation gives CASSILRGGGRNTEAFF. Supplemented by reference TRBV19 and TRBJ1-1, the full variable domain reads DGGITQSPKYLFRKEGQNVTLSCEQNLNHDAMYWYRQDPGQGLRLIYYSQIVNDFQKGDIAEGYSVSREKKESFPLTVTSAQKNPTAFYLCASSILRGGGRNTEAFFGQGTRLTVV.